These 19 T cell receptor beta chains share one sample of origin, sequenced in a study of blood T cell repertoires in COVID-19. Method: immunoSEQ multiplex PCR; TCRdb's copy keeps in-frame clones and lacks some. The table shows around 400,000 clones, with 75% to 90% occurring only once. Sample: PBMCs or T cells enriched from blood (not recorded which). Receptors originate from a woman in her 50s who had recovered from COVID-19.

The V call is TRBV7-9, the J call TRBJ2-4; D is unclear. Germline assignment: CDR1 SEHNR and CDR2 FQNEAQ (reference sequence). The CDR3 extends over 15 amino acids. Trimming stripped 1 base from V and 0 bases from J, with 7 bases between. CDR3 loop: CASSLGRLAKNIQYF. CDR3 in DNA: TGTGCCAGCAGCTTAGGCAGGCTAGCCAAAAACATTCAGTACTTC. Combining the CDR3 with reference TRBV7-9 and TRBJ2-4 gives the whole variable domain DTGVSQNPRHKITKRGQNVTFRCDPISEHNRLYWYRQTLGQGPEFLTYFQNEAQLEKSRLLSDRFSAERPKGSFSTLEIQRTEQGDSAMYLCASSLGRLAKNIQYFGAGTRLSVL.

This clone was counted a single time. J is TRBJ2-6 and V is TRBV3-1 (or the pseudogene TRBV3-2); D remains ambiguous. The ends were cut back, 1 base at V and 1 base at J, with 5 bases in the middle. CDR3 length equals 15 residues. Looked up from germline, CDR1 is LGHDT and CDR2 is YNNKEL (reference sequence). CDR3 region: CASSQVLSGANVLTF. The CDR3 bases are TGTGCCAGCAGCCAAGTACTGTCTGGGGCCAACGTCCTGACTTTC.

This sequence joins TRBV19 and TRBJ2-3; 8 nucleotides line up with TRBD2. Germline trimming cut 4 bases from V and 1 base from J; bases unmatched to any gene: 1. This CDR3 contains 14 residues. The germline V gene encodes CDR1 LNHDA and CDR2 SQIVND (reference sequence). DNA for the CDR3: TGTGCCAGTAGTACAGCGGGGGGCACAGATACGCAGTATTTT. It is translated as CASSTAGGTDTQYF.

The V call is TRBV10-3, the J call TRBJ2-5; D is possibly TRBD1 (5 bases). Trimming shortened V by 5 bases and J by 0 bases, and 10 bases separated the two germline ends. This CDR3 has 14 residues. Germline CDR1 is ENHRY and CDR2 is SYGVKD. CDR3 protein: CAISPDTNQETQYF. In nucleotides, the CDR3 is TGTGCCATCAGTCCGGACACGAACCAAGAGACCCAGTACTTC.

The chain uses TRBV7-2 and TRBJ1-1; D perhaps matches TRBD1 (5 bases). V was cut by 4 bases and J by 5 bases, with 8 bases left in between. The CDR3 length is 12 residues. Germline V lookup: CDR1 SGHTA, CDR2 FQGNSA. The CDR3, as DNA: TGTGCCAGCAGCTCCAGGACAACTGAAGCTTTCTTT. Its protein is CASSSRTTEAFF.

This chain connects TRBV7-8 to TRBJ1-6; D is uncertain. Trimming removed 8 bases at V and 10 bases at J, with 18 bases between. The CDR3 has 14 residues. Germline CDR1 SGHVS, CDR2 FQNEAQ. CDR3 amino acids: CASAGVANQSPLHF. The CDR3, as DNA: TGTGCCAGCGCGGGTGTTGCAAATCAGTCACCCCTCCACTTT.

This chain connects TRBV28 to TRBJ1-1; possible D gene TRBD1, 6 bases. Germline assignment: CDR1 MDHEN and CDR2 SYDVKM. This CDR3 spans 14 amino acids. V gave up 6 bases and J gave up 2 bases, with 13 bases separating them. The DNA of the CDR3 is TGTGCCAGCAGCCCCGGACAGACAAACACTGAAGCTTTCTTT. Amino acids: CASSPGQTNTEAFF.

J is TRBJ1-2 and V is TRBV6-2 or TRBV6-3; unclear D gene. The CDR3 length is 14 residues. Germline V lookup: CDR1 MNHEY, CDR2 SVGEGT. V lost 0 bases and J lost 4, with 9 bases in between. The CDR3 protein is CASSYSAGPYGYTF. CDR3 coding DNA: TGTGCCAGCAGTTACTCGGCAGGCCCCTATGGCTACACCTTC.

The chain links TRBV4-2 to TRBJ2-1; a weak D match, TRBD1 (6 bases). Germline CDR1 and CDR2: LGHNA and YNFKEQ. CDR3 length: 17 amino acids. Trimming left V 5 bases short and J 3 bases short, with 20 bases between. In DNA form, the CDR3 reads TGTGCCAGCAGCGTATGGGGCTTAGAGGGGGACTACAATGAGCAGTTCTTC. This gives the protein CASSVWGLEGDYNEQFF.

The chain's CDR3 is CASSNGIGRDTGELFF. CDR3 nucleotide sequence: TGTGCCAGCAGCAACGGGATCGGGAGGGACACCGGGGAGCTGTTTTTT. The chain has TRBV6-2 or TRBV6-3 and TRBJ2-2, with 8 bases lining up with TRBD2. The V and J ends lost 6 bases and 3 bases, in that order; junction bases with no gene match: 9. The CDR3 runs to 16 residues. Germline assignment: CDR1 MNHEY and CDR2 SVGEGT.

This clone appeared a single time. This chain connects TRBV7-4 to TRBJ1-5; TRBD1 aligns across 8 bases. Losses at the gene ends were 5 bases for V and 5 bases for J; bases not matched to a gene: 11. The CDR3 contains 16 residues. Germline V lookup: CDR1 SGHVT, CDR2 SQSDAQ. DNA for the CDR3: TGTGCCAGCAGCACATCCGGGACAGGTGGGGATCAGCCCCAGCATTTT. It yields the protein CASSTSGTGGDQPQHF. Drawing the rest from reference TRBV7-4 and TRBJ1-5, the complete variable domain is GAGVSQSPRYKVAKRGRDVALRCDSISGHVTLYWYRQTLGQGSEVLTYSQSDAQRDKSGRPSGRFSAERPERSVSTLKIQRTEQGDSAVYLCASSTSGTGGDQPQHFGDGTRLSIL.

The chain links TRBV7-2 to TRBJ1-1; TRBD1 matches 11 bases. The CDR3 has 18 residues. The germline V gene has CDR1 SGHTA and CDR2 FQGNSA. V shed 5 bases, J shed 0 bases, and the junction held 11 bases outside the gene matches. CDR3 sequence reads: CASSTRPGQGAMNTEAFF. CDR3 coding DNA: TGTGCCAGCAGCACCAGACCCGGACAGGGGGCGATGAACACTGAAGCTTTCTTT.

As regards this clone: One end of the junction varies from germline; a read error may be responsible. This sequence joins TRBV19 and TRBJ1-1, with unresolved D. From germline, CDR1 is LNHDA and CDR2 SQIVND (reference sequence). This CDR3 has 16 residues. CDR3 in amino acids: CASSIEAVLVNTGAFF. DNA of the CDR3: TGTGCCAGTAGTATAGAGGCGGTCCTAGTGAACACTGGAGCTTTCTTT.

This chain links TRBV6-5 with TRBJ1-3; no reliable D call. CDR1 MNHEY and CDR2 SVGAGI come from the germline V gene. Between the trimmed V and J ends, which lost 2 bases and 0 bases, there was a span of 5 bases. The length of the CDR3 is 14 residues. CDR3 sequence: CASSYTVSGNTIYF. DNA for the CDR3: TGTGCCAGCAGTTACACGGTCTCTGGAAACACCATATATTTT.

The J gene is TRBJ1-4, the V gene TRBV29-1; 9 positions match TRBD1. The CDR3 totals 16 residues. J was trimmed by 10 bases and V by 5 bases; bases with no gene match: 17. Germline V gene sequence: CDR1 SQVTM, CDR2 ANQGSEA. Here the CDR3 DNA reads TGCAGCGTTAGGACCTACAGGGGGCTGAAGGTTGGAAAACTGTTTTTT. It translates to CSVRTYRGLKVGKLFF.

The rearrangement uses TRBV5-6 and TRBJ2-7, with 10 bases fitting TRBD2. Germline assignment: CDR1 SGHDT and CDR2 YYEEEE. The CDR3 spans 16 residues. V dropped 1 base and J dropped 3; count of bases not matched to a gene: 7. The CDR3 sequence: CASSLPTSGTFYEQYF. CDR3 DNA sequence: TGTGCCAGCAGCTTGCCTACTAGCGGGACGTTCTACGAGCAGTACTTC.

This chain's CDR3 is CASRRLARNTDTQYF. CDR3 nucleotide sequence: TGTGCCAGCAGACGACTAGCGAGAAACACAGATACGCAGTATTTT. This chain links TRBV5-5 with TRBJ2-3; TRBD2 aligns across 8 bases. CDR3 size: 15 residues. The ends lost 5 bases at V and 2 bases at J; junction bases unmatched: 7. CDR1 is SGHKS and CDR2 is YYEKEE in the germline V gene (reference sequence).

This rearrangement joins TRBV9 to TRBJ2-2; the match to TRBD1 covers 8 bases. With 3 bases clipped from V and 8 bases from J, the junction kept 12 bases outside the gene matches. The CDR3 is 16 residues long. CDR1 and CDR2 from the germline V gene are SGDLS and YYNGEE. The CDR3 region has the DNA TGTGCCAGCAGCGCTCCTCGGCAGGGGGCTTCTGGGGAGCTGTTTTTT. Translation: CASSAPRQGASGELFF.

The chain employs TRBV29-1 and TRBJ1-1; D is unresolved. Germline assignment: CDR1 SQVTM and CDR2 ANQGSEA. The CDR3 contains 11 residues. Trimming took 7 bases from V and 6 from J, leaving 12 bases between them. The CDR3, as DNA: TGCAGCGCCGCTCTACCTGCTGAAGCTTTCTTT. Protein: CSAALPAEAFF.